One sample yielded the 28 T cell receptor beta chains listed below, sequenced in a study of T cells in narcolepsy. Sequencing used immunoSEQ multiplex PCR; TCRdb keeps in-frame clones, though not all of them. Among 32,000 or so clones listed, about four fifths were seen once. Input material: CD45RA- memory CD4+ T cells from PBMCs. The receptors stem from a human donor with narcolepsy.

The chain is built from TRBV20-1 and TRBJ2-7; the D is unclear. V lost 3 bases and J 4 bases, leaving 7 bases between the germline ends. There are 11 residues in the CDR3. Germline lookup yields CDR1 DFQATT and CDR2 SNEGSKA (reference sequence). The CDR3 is CSASSGYEQYF. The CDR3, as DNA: TGCAGTGCTAGTAGTGGATACGAGCAGTACTTC.

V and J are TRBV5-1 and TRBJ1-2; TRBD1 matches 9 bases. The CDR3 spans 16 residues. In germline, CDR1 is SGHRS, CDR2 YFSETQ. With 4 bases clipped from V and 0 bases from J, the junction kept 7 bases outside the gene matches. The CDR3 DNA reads TGCGCCAGCAGCCTGGGACAGGGCACAGCTAACTATGGCTACACCTTC. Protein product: CASSLGQGTANYGYTF.

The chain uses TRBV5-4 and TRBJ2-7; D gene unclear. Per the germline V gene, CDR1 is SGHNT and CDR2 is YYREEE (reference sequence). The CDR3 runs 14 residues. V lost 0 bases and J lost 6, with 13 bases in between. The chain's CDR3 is CASSLADLSGEQYF. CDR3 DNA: TGTGCCAGCAGCTTGGCAGACCTGTCAGGCGAGCAGTACTTC.

The CDR3 protein is CASSKQNQPQHF. In nucleotides, the CDR3 is TGTGCCAGTAGTAAACAGAATCAGCCCCAGCATTTT. This chain links TRBV19 with TRBJ1-5; D gene unclear. V dropped 4 bases and J dropped 4 bases, with 5 bases sitting between them. The CDR3 extends over 12 amino acids. CDR1 and CDR2 (germline): LNHDA, SQIVND (reference sequence).

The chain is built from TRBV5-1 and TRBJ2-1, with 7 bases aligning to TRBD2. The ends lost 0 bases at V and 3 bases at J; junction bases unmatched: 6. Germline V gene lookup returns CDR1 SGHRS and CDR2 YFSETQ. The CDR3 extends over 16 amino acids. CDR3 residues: CASSLGRETGYNEQFF. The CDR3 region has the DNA TGCGCCAGCAGCTTGGGGCGGGAGACTGGCTACAATGAGCAGTTCTTC.

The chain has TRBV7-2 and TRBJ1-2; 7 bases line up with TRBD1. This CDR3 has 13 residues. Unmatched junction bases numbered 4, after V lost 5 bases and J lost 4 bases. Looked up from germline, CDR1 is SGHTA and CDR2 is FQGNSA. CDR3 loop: CASSGTESYGYTF. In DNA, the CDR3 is TGTGCCAGCAGCGGGACAGAATCCTATGGCTACACCTTC.

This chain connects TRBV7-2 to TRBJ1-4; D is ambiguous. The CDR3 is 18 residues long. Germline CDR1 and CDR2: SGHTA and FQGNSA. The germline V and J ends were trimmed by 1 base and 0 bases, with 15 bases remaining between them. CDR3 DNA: TGTGCCAGCAGCTTAGGAGGTATCAGCCAGGCAACTAATGAAAAACTGTTTTTT. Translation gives CASSLGGISQATNEKLFF.

This CDR3 reads CASRPEGTANQPQHF. The CDR3 DNA follows: TGTGCCAGCAGACCCGAGGGGACAGCTAATCAGCCCCAGCATTTT. The J gene is TRBJ1-5, the V gene TRBV2; TRBD1 agrees at 7 bases. The ends lost 6 bases at V and 4 bases at J; junction bases unmatched: 9. The CDR3 loop spans 15 amino acids. The germline CDR1 and CDR2 sequences are SNHLY and FYNNEI.

The CDR3 nucleotides read TGCGCCAGCGATGGGGGCAACGAGCAGTACTTC. It specifies CASDGGNEQYF. The genes are TRBV10-2 and TRBJ2-7, with D tentatively TRBD1 (6 bases). Germline V gene lookup returns CDR1 WSHSY and CDR2 SAAADI. The CDR3 consists of 11 residues. Trimming removed 8 bases from V and 5 bases from J, with 10 bases in between.

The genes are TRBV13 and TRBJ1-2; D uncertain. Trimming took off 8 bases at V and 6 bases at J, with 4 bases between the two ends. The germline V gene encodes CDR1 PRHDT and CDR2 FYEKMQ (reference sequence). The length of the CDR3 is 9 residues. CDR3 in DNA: TGTGCCAGCGACGATGGCTACACCTTC. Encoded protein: CASDDGYTF. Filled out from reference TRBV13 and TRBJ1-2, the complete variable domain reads AAGVIQSPRHLIKEKRETATLKCYPIPRHDTVYWYQQGPGQDPQFLISFYEKMQSDKGSIPDRFSAQQFSDYHSELNMSSLELGDSALYFCASDDGYTFGSGTRLTVV.

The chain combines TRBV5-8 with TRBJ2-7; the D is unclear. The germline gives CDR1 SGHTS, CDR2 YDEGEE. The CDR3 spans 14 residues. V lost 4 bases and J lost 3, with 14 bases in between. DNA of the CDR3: TGTGCCAGCAGCCATCGGGCCCTCTACTACGAGCAGTACTTC. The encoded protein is CASSHRALYYEQYF. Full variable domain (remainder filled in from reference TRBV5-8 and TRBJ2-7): EAGVTQSPTHLIKTRGQQATLRCSPISGHTSVYWYQQALGLGLQFLLWYDEGEERNRGNFPPRFSGRQFPNYSSELNVNALELEDSALYLCASSHRALYYEQYFGPGTRLTVT.

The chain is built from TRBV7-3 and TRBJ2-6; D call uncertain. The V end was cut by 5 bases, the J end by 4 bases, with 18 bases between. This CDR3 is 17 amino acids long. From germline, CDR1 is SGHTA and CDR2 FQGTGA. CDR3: CASSLDLGRAGANVLTF. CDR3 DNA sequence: TGTGCCAGCAGCCTAGATCTTGGCCGGGCGGGGGCCAACGTCCTGACTTTC.

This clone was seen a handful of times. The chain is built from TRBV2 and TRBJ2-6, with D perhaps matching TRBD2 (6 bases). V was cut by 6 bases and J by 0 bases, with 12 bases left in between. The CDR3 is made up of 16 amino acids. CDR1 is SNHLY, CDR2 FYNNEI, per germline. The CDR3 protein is CASRGGVPSGANVLTF. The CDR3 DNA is TGTGCCAGCAGGGGCGGGGTACCCTCTGGGGCCAACGTCCTGACTTTC.

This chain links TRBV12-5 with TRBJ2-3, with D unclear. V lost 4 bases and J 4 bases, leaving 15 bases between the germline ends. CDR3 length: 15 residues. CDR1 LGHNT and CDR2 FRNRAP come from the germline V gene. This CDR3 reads CASGSPLANSDTQYF. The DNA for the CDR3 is TGTGCTAGTGGTTCCCCTTTGGCGAACTCAGATACGCAGTATTTT. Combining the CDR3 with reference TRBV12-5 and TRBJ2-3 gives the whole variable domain DARVTQTPRHKVTEMGQEVTMRCQPILGHNTVFWYRQTMMQGLELLAYFRNRAPLDDSGMPKDRFSAEMPDATLATLKIQPSEPRDSAVYFCASGSPLANSDTQYFGPGTRLTVL.

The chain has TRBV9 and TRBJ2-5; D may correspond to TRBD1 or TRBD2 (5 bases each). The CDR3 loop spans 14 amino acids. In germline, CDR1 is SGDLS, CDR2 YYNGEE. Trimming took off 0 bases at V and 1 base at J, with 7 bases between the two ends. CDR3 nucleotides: TGTGCCAGCAGCGTAGGGGGGACCCAAGAGACCCAGTACTTC. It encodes CASSVGGTQETQYF.

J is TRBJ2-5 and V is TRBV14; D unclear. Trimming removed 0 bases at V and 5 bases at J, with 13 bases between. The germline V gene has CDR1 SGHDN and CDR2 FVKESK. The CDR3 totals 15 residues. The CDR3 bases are TGTGCCAGCAGCCAAGATTCGGGCAGGTGGGAGACCCAGTACTTC. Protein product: CASSQDSGRWETQYF.

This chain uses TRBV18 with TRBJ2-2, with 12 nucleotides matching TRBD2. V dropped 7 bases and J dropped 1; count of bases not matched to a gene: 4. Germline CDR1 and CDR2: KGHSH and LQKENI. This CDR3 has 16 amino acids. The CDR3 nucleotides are TGTGCCAGCTTAAGGACTAGCGGGGTGAACACCGGGGAGCTGTTTTTT. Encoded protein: CASLRTSGVNTGELFF.

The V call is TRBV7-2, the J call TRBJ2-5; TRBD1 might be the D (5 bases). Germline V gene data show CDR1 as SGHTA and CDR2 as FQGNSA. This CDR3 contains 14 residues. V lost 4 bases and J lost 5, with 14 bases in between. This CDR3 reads CASSSDTSFETQYF. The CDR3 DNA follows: TGTGCCAGCAGCTCGGACACCTCTTTTGAGACCCAGTACTTC.

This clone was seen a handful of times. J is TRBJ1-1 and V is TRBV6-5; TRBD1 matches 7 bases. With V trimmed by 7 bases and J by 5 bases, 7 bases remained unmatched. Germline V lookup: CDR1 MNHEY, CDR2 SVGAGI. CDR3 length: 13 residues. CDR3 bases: TGTGCCAGCACTGAACAGGGGTTAACTGAAGCTTTCTTT. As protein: CASTEQGLTEAFF.

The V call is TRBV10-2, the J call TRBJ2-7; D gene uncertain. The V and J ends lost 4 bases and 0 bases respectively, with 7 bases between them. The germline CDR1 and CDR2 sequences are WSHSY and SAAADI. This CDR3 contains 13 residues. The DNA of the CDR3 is TGCGCCAGCAGTGTCCTCCGCTCCTACGAGCAGTACTTC. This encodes CASSVLRSYEQYF.

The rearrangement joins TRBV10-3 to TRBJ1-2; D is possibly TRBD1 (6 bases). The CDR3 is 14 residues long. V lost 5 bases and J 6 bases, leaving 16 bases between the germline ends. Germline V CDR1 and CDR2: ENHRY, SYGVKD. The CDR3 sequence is CAISHKDSENGYTF. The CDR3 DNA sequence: TGTGCCATCAGTCACAAGGACAGCGAGAATGGCTACACCTTC.

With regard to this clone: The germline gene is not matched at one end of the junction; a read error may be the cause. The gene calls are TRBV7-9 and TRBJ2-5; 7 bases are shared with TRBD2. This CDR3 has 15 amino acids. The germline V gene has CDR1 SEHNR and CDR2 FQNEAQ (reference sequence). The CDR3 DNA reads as TGTGCCACCAGCTCAAGCGGGGCAGAGCAAGAGACCCAGTACTTC. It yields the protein CATSSSGAEQETQYF.

The CDR3 coding sequence is TGTGCCAGCAGCCCCGGCTTAGGAGGGGTCTCGTACACCATATATTTT. It specifies CASSPGLGGVSYTIYF. The chain employs TRBV7-2 and TRBJ1-3; D may be TRBD1 (5 bases). V was clipped by 5 bases and J by 8 bases, with 22 bases between them. Germline assignment: CDR1 SGHTA and CDR2 FQGNSA. CDR3 length: 16 residues. Full variable domain (rest looked up from reference TRBV7-2 and TRBJ1-3): GAGVSQSPSNKVTEKGKDVELRCDPISGHTALYWYRQSLGQGLEFLIYFQGNSAPDKSGLPSDRFSAERTGGSVSTLTIQRTQQEDSAVYLCASSPGLGGVSYTIYFGEGSWLTVV.

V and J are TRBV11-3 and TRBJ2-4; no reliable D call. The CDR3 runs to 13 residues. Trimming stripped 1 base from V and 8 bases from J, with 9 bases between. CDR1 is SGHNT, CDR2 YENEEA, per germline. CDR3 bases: TGTGCCAGCAGCTTAGTTGACGTGGACATTCAGTACTTC. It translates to CASSLVDVDIQYF.

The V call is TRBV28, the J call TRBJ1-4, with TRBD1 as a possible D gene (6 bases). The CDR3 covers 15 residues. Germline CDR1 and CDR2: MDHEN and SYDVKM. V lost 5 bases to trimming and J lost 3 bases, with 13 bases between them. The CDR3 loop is CASSGQGPSNEKLFF. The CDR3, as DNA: TGTGCCAGCAGTGGCCAGGGGCCATCTAATGAAAAACTGTTTTTT.

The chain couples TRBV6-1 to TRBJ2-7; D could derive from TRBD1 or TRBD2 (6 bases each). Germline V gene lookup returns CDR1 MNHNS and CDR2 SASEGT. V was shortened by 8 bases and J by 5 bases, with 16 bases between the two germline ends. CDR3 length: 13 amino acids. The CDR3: CASGGQGMHEQYF. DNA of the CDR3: TGTGCCAGCGGGGGGCAGGGGATGCACGAGCAGTACTTC.

CDR3 DNA sequence: TGCGCCAGCAGCCAACGGGGGGGCTCCTACAATGAGCAGTTCTTC. It specifies CASSQRGGSYNEQFF. V usage is TRBV4-3 and J usage is TRBJ2-1, with 8 bases lining up with TRBD2. This CDR3 is built from 15 residues. V lost 2 bases and J lost 0; bases outside the gene matches: 0. Germline CDR1 and CDR2: LGHNA and YSLEER.

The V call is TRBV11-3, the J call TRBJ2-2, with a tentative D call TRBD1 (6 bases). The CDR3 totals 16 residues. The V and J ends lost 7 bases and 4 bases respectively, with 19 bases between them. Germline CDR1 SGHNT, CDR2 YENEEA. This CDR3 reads CASTITLGQSTGELFF. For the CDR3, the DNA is TGTGCCAGCACCATTACTTTGGGACAAAGCACCGGGGAGCTGTTTTTT.